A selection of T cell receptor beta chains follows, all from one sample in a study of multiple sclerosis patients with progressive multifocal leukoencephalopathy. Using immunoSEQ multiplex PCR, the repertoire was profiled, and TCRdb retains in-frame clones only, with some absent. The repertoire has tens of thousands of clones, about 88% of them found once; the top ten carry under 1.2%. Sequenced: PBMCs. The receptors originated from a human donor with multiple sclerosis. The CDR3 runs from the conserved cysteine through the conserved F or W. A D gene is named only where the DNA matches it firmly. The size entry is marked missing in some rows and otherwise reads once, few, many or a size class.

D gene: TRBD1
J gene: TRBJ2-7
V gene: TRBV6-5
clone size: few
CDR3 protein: CASRTGTGDYEQYF
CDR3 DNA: TGTGCCAGCAGGACCGGGACAGGGGACTACGAGCAGTACTTC

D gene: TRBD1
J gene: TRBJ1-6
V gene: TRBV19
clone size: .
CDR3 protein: CASLGQGRLGNSPLHF
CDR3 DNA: TGTGCCAGCCTGGGACAGGGGCGCCTGGGGAATTCACCCCTCCACTTT

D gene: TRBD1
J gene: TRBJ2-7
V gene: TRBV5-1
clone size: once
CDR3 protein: CASSFGTGGWWEQYF
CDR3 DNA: TGCGCCAGCAGCTTTGGGACAGGGGGCTGGTGGGAGCAGTACTTC

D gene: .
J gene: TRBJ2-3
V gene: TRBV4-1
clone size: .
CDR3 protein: CASSEKQEDTQYF
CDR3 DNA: TGCGCCAGCAGCGAAAAACAAGAGGATACGCAGTATTTT

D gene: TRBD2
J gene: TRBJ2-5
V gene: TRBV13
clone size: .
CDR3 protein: CASSLADWTSGGAGLETQYF
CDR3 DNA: TGTGCCAGCAGCTTAGCCGATTGGACTAGCGGGGGGGCAGGATTAGAGACCCAGTACTTC

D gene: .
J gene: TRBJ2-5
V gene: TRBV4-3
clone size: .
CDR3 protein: CASSLTRTEETQYF
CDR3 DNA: TGCGCCAGCAGCCTCACAAGGACAGAAGAGACCCAGTACTTC

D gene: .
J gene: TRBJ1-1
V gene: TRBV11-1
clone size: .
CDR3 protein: CASSLQPQALEAFF
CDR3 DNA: TGTGCCAGCAGCTTACAACCCCAGGCCCTTGAAGCTTTCTTT

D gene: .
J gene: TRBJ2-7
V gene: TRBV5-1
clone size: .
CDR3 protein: CASSWTGSYEQYF
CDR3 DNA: TGCGCCAGCAGCTGGACGGGGTCCTACGAGCAGTACTTC

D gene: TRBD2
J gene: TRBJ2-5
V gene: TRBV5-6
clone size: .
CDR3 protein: CASSFGLAGPRGTQYF
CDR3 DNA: TGTGCCAGCAGCTTCGGACTAGCGGGGCCCCGGGGGACCCAGTACTTC

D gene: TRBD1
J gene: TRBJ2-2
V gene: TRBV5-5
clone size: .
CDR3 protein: CASSARQGAWGLNTGELFF
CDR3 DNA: TGTGCCAGCAGCGCGAGACAGGGGGCCTGGGGCCTCAACACCGGGGAGCTGTTTTTT

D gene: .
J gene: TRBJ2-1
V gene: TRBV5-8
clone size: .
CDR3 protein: CASSLVPGYNEQFF
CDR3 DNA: TGTGCCAGCAGCTTGGTCCCGGGGTACAATGAGCAGTTCTTC

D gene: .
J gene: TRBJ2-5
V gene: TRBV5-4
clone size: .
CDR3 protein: CASSLVGGPETQYF
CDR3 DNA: TGTGCCAGCAGCTTGGTGGGGGGGCCGGAGACCCAGTACTTC

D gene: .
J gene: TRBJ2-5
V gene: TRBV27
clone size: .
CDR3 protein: CASSPVVGGQETQYF
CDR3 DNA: TGTGCCAGCAGTCCGGTCGTGGGGGGTCAAGAGACCCAGTACTTC

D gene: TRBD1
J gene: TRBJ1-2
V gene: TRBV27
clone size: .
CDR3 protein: CASSSLGRTGVSSSYGYTF
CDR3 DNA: TGTGCCAGCAGTTCTCTGGGCCGGACAGGGGTCAGCTCCAGCTATGGCTACACCTTC

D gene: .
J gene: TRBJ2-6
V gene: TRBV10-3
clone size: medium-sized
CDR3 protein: CAISESDPGANVLTF
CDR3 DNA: TGTGCCATCAGTGAGTCGGACCCTGGGGCCAACGTCCTGACTTTC

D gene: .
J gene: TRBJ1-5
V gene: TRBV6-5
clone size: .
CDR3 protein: CASSPTTGQPQHF
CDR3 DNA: TGTGCCAGCAGTCCCACCACCGGGCAGCCCCAGCATTTT

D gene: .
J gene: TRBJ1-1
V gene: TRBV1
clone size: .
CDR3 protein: CTSSQERNPWTGVHTEAFF
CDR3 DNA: TGCACCAGCAGCCAAGAAAGAAACCCATGGACAGGAGTGCACACTGAAGCTTTCTTT

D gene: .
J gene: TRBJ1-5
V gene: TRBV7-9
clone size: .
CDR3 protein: CASSLGSSQPQHF
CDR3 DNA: TGTGCCAGCAGCTTAGGTAGCAGTCAGCCCCAGCATTTT

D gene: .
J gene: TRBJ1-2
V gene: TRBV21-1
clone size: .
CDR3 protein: CASSKVGPPGTAKGGYTF
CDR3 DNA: TGTGCCAGCAGCAAAGTAGGACCTCCTGGGACCGCCAAGGGTGGCTACACCTTC

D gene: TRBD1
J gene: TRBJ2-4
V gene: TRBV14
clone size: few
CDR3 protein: CASSHTGGNIQYF
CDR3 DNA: TGTGCCAGCAGCCATACAGGGGGAAACATTCAGTACTTC

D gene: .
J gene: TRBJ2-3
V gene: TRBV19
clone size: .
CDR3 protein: CASSIQPRGTDTQYF
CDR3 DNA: TGTGCCAGTAGTATCCAACCGAGGGGGACAGATACGCAGTATTTT

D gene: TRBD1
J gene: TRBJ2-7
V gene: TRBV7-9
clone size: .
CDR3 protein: CASSTTGQGEQYF
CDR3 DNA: TGTGCCAGCAGCACGACAGGACAGGGGGAGCAGTACTTC

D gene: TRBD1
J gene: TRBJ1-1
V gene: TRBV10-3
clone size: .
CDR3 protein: CAIRIRGQAGRTEAFF
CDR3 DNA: TGTGCCATTAGAATTAGAGGACAGGCTGGAAGGACTGAAGCTTTCTTT

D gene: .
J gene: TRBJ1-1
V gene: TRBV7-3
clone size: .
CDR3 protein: CASSPLMGGNTEAFF
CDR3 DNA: TGTGCCAGCAGCCCGCTCATGGGGGGGAACACTGAAGCTTTCTTT

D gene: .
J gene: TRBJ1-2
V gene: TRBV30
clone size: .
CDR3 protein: CAWSNRLSGADGYTF
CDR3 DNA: TGTGCCTGGAGCAACCGACTTTCGGGGGCCGATGGCTACACCTTC

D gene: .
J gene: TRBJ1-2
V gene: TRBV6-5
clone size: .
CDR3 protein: CASSWSGEGNYGYTF
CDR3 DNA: TGTGCCAGCAGTTGGTCGGGGGAGGGGAACTATGGCTACACCTTC

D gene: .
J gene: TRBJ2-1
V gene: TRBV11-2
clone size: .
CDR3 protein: CASSLVRGSVYNEQFF
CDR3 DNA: TGTGCCAGCAGCTTAGTCAGGGGATCGGTGTACAATGAGCAGTTCTTC

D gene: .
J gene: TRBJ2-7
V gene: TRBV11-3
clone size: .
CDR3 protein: CASSLGGLSEQYF
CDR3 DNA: TGTGCCAGCAGCTTAGGGGGGTTGAGCGAGCAGTACTTC

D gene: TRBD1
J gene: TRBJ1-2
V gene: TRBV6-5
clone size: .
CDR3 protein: CASSLQGANYGYTF
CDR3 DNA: TGTGCCAGCAGTCTACAGGGGGCGAACTATGGCTACACCTTC

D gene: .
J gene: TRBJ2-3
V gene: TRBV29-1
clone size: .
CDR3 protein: CSVAHGGWTDTQYF
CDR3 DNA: TGCAGCGTTGCCCACGGAGGATGGACAGATACGCAGTATTTT

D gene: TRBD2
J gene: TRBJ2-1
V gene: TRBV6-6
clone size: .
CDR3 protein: CASTYTTSGGRNEQFF
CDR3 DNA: TGTGCCAGCACCTACACGACTAGCGGGGGGCGTAATGAGCAGTTCTTC

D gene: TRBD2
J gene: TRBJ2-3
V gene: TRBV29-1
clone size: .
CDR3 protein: CSVARSGNTDTQYF
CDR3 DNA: TGCAGCGTTGCCCGTAGCGGGAATACAGATACGCAGTATTTT

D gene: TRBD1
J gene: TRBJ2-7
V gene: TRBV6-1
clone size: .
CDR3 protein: CASRHRQGYSYEQYF
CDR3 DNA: TGTGCCAGCAGACACCGACAGGGCTACTCCTACGAGCAGTACTTC

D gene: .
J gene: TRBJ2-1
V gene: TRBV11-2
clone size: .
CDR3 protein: CASSLDGQRYNEQFF
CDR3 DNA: TGTGCCAGCAGCTTAGACGGACAGCGATACAATGAGCAGTTCTTC

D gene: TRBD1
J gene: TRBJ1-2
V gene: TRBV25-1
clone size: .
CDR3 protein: CASTTGAGYGYTF
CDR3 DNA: TGTGCCAGTACAACAGGGGCAGGGTATGGCTACACCTTC

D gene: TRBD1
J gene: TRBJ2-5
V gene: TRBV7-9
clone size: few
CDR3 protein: CASSRQGAQETQYF
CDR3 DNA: TGTGCCAGCAGCCGACAGGGAGCACAAGAGACCCAGTACTTC

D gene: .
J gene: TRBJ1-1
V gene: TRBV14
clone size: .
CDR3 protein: CASSQVEGFTEAFF
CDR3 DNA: TGTGCCAGCAGCCAAGTTGAGGGCTTTACTGAAGCTTTCTTT

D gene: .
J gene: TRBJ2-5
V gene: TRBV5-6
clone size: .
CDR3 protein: CASSLVGRGPETQYF
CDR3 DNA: TGTGCCAGCAGCTTGGTGGGGCGCGGGCCGGAGACCCAGTACTTC

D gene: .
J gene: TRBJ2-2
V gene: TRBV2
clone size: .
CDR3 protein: CASRASRSNTGELFF
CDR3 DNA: TGTGCCAGCCGGGCGAGCAGGTCGAACACCGGGGAGCTGTTTTTT

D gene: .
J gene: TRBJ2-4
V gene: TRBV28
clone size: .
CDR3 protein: CASSSSPGVAKNIQYF
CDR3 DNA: TGTGCCAGCAGTTCCTCCCCAGGGGTAGCCAAAAACATTCAGTACTTC

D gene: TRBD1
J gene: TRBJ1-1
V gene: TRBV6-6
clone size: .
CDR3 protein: CASGARGQDTEAFF
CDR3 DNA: TGTGCCAGTGGGGCCAGGGGGCAGGACACTGAAGCTTTCTTT

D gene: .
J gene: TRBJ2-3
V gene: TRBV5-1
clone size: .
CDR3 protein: CASSLGGHKSTDTQYF
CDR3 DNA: TGCGCCAGCAGCTTGGGTGGACACAAAAGCACAGATACGCAGTATTTT

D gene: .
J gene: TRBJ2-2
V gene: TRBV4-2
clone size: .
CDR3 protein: CASSQGLANTGELFF
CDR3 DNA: TGTGCCAGCAGCCAAGGACTAGCGAACACCGGGGAGCTGTTTTTT

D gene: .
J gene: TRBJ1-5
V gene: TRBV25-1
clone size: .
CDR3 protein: CASSESGPSNQPQHF
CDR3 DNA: TGTGCCAGCAGTGAATCAGGACCCAGCAATCAGCCCCAGCATTTT

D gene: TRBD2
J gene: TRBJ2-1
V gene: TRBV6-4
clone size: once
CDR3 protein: CASSPGRGTYNEQFF
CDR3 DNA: TGTGCCAGCAGTCCCGGGCGGGGGACCTACAATGAGCAGTTCTTC